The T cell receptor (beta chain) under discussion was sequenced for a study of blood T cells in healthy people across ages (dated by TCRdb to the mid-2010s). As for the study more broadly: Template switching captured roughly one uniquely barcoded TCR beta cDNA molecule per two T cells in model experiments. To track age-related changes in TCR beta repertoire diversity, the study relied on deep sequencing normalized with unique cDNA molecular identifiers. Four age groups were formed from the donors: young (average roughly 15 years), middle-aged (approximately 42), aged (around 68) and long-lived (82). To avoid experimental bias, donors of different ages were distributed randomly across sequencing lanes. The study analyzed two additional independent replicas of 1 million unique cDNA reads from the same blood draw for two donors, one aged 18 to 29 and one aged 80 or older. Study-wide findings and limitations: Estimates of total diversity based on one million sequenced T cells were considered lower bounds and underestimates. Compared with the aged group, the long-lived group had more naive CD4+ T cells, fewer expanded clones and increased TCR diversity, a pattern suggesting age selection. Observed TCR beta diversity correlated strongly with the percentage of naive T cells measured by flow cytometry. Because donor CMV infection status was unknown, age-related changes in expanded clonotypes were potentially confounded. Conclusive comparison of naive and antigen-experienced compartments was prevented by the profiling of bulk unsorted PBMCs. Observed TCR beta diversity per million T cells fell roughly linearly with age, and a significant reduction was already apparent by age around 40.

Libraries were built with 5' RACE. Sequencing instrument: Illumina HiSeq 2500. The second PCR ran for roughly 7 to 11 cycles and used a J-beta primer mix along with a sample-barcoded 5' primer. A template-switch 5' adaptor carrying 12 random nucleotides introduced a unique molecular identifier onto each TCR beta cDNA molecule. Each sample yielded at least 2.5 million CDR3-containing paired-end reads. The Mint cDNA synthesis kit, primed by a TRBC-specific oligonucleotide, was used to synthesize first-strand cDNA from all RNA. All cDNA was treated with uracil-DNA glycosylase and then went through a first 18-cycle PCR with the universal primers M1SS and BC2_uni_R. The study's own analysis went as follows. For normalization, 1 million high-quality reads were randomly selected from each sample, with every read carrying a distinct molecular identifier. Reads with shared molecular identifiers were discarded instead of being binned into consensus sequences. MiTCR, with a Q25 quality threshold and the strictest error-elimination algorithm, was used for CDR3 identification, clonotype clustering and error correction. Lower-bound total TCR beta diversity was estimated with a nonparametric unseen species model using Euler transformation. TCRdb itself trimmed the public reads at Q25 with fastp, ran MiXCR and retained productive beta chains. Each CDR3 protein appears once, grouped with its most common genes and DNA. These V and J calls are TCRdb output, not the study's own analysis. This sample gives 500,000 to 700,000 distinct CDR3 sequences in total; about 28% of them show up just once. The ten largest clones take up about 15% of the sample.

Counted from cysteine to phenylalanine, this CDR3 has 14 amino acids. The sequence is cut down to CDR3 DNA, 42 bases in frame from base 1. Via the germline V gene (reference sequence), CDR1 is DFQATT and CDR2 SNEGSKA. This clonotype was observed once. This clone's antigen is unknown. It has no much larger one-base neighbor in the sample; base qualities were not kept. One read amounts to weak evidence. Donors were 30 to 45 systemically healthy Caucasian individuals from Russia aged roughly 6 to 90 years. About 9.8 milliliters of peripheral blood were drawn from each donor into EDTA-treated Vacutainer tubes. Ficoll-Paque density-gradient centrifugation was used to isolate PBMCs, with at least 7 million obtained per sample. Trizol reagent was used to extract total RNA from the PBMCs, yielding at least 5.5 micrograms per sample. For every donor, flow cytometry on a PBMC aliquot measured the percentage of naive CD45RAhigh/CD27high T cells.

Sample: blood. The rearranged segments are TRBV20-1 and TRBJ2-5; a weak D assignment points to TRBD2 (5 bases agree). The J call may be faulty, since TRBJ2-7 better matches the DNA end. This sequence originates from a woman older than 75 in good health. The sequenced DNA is TGCAGTCCGTTACATCGGGGAACTGTTTACGAGCAGTACTTC. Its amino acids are CSPLHRGTVYEQYF.